A selection of T cell receptor beta chains follows, all from one sample in a study of blood T cells in healthy people across ages. TCRdb re-analysed the 5' RACE reads in MiXCR, keeping a single row per CDR3 protein. The profile shows over 1,500,000 distinct CDR3 sequences, more than 35% of them singletons. The sample taken for sequencing was blood. Source of these receptors: a human donor in good health. CDR3s include the opening cysteine and the closing phenylalanine or tryptophan. The order of the fields is V gene, D gene, clone size, J gene, CDR3 DNA, CDR3 protein. A D gene is named only where the DNA matches it firmly. Expanded clones are given a class, and other clones once, few, many or no size at all.

TRBV28	TRBD2	-	TRBJ2-3	TGTGCCAGTGTCGCCGGGGGGACCACAGATACGCAGTATTTT	CASVAGGTTDTQYF
TRBV6-5	-	-	TRBJ2-1	TGTGCCAGCGGGACTATTAGGACAGGGAAGGACAATGAGCAGTTCTTC	CASGTIRTGKDNEQFF
TRBV6-1	-	-	TRBJ2-1	TGTGCCAGCAGTGAAGGCCCGTTGGGACATGACTACAATGAGCAGTTCTTC	CASSEGPLGHDYNEQFF
TRBV9	TRBD1	-	TRBJ1-1	TGTGCCAGCAGCACAGCCGCAGGGGGCGGCACTGAAGCTTTCTTT	CASSTAAGGGTEAFF
TRBV4-1	TRBD1	-	TRBJ2-7	TGCGCCAGCAGCCAGTACGACAGGGGGGACTACGAGCAGTACTTC	CASSQYDRGDYEQYF
TRBV5-1	TRBD2	few	TRBJ2-5	TGCGCCAGCAGCCGACTAGCGGAACAGCAAGAGACCCAGTACTTC	CASSRLAEQQETQYF
TRBV20-1	-	many	TRBJ2-7	TGCAGTGCTAGAGATCTAGGGTACGAGCAGTACTTC	CSARDLGYEQYF
TRBV3-1	-	few	TRBJ1-1	TGTGCCAGCAGCCAGGGTGAATTGAACACTGAAGCTTTCTTT	CASSQGELNTEAFF
TRBV28	TRBD2	many	TRBJ2-3	TGTGCCAGCAGTTTGGGCGGGGGGGCCACAGATACGCAGTATTTT	CASSLGGGATDTQYF
TRBV6-5	-	-	TRBJ1-1	TGTGCCAGCAGTTACTCTTGGAGGGGAGACACTGAAGCTTTCTTT	CASSYSWRGDTEAFF
TRBV6-1	-	-	TRBJ2-7	TGTGCCGGGGGGACAGACAATTCCTACGAGCAGTACTTC	CAGGTDNSYEQYF
TRBV6-2/TRBV6-3	-	-	TRBJ2-1	TGTGCCAGCAGTCTGGGGACTCCCAACTACAATGAGCAGTTCTTC	CASSLGTPNYNEQFF
TRBV29-1	TRBD2	many	TRBJ2-1	TGCAGCGTTGAGGGACTTAGCGGGGGGGCCTATGAGCAGTTCTTC	CSVEGLSGGAYEQFF
TRBV20-1	-	few	TRBJ2-7	TGCAGTGCTAACCTCCCGTCGGGTTTTAACCAGAGGCAGTACTTC	CSANLPSGFNQRQYF
TRBV2	TRBD2	-	TRBJ2-5	TGTGCCAGCAGTGATCGTACGCGGGGGGGCCTACAAGAGACCCAGTACTTC	CASSDRTRGGLQETQYF
TRBV12-3/TRBV12-4	TRBD2	-	TRBJ2-5	TGTGCCAGCAGCCTGTCTAGCGGTGGACCTCCCGAGACCCAGTACTTC	CASSLSSGGPPETQYF